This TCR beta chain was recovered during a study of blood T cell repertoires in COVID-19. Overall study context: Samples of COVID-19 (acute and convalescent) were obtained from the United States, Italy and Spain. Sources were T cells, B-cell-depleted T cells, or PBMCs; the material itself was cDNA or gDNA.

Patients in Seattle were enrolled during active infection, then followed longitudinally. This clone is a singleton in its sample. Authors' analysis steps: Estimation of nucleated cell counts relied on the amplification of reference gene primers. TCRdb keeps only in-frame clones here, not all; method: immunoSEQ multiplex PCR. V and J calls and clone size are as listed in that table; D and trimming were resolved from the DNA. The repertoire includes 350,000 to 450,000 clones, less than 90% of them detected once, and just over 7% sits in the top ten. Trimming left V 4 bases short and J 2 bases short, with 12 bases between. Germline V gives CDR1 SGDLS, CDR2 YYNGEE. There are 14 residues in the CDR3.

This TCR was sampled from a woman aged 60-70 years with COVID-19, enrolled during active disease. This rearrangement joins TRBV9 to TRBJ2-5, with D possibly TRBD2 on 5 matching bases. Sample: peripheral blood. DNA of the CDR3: TGTGCCAGCAGCCCCATCCCGGGGCAAGAGACCCAGTACTTC. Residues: CASSPIPGQETQYF.